This T cell receptor (beta chain) originates from a study of CD8 T cells in Susac syndrome. About the study: Within the group of sequenced Susac syndrome patients, more than 5 had active disease and eight were in remission. Patients with Susac syndrome were therapy-naive, treated with corticosteroids, or treated with intravenous immunoglobulin alone when blood was collected.

V was trimmed by 0 bases and J by 3 bases, leaving 14 bases between them. The CDR3 totals 15 residues. The V gene's germline CDR1 is DFQATT and CDR2 SNEGSKA (reference sequence). A quantity of 0.5 to 1 ug RNA underwent reverse transcription using random hexamers. TCR beta CDR3 was amplified by immunoSEQ multiplex PCR. This amplification extended across 54 Vbeta and 13 Jbeta segments. TCRdb reprocessed the immunoSEQ multiplex PCR reads with MiXCR, giving one entry per CDR3 protein. In the table there are tens of thousands of distinct CDR3 sequences, around 96% of which are singletons. Negative isolation was applied to CD8+ and CD4+ T cells, and FACS enrichment was applied to TEMRA cells.

The sequenced sample consisted of CD8+ T cells from PBMCs. The chain uses TRBV20-1 and TRBJ1-2; a possible D gene is TRBD1 (5 bases). The source is a human donor with Susac syndrome. The DNA for the CDR3 is TGCAGTGCTAGAGATGGCGTCGGGGGTGACTATGGCTACACCTTC. This codes for CSARDGVGGDYGYTF.